The present T cell receptor beta chain was sequenced within a study of response to subunit inactivated influenza vaccine (dated 2018 in TCRdb). Turning to the overall study: Deep quantitative T cell receptor repertoire profiling was used in the study to track responses to a trivalent subunit inactivated influenza vaccine.

Overall study results and their limits: According to the authors, only a limited number of new T cells may be recruited by each seasonal influenza vaccination.

This clonotype was seen a handful of times. Its binding antigen is unknown. Base qualities are not recorded, but no much larger clone differs from it by a single base. The library was built by means of RT-PCR. The sequencing machine was an Illumina HiSeq 2500. In-frame beta chains were kept once TCRdb had trimmed the public reads at Q25 with fastp and called clones with MiXCR. CDR3 protein duplicates are merged, each entry listing the most common genes and DNA. The sample table shows about 650,000 distinct CDR3 sequences, and around 13% are seen once. The ten most abundant clones make up 7.5% to 9% of the sample. Here the sequenced sample was PBMCs from blood, taken 14 to 15 days before vaccination. The receptor was derived from a man over 45 who received an inactivated influenza vaccine. Donor details come from another sample of the same person, matched by shared clones.

This receptor carries the CDR3 CASSPGQPGVETQYF. The DNA sequence is given as TGTGCCAGCAGCCCGGGACAACCCGGTGTGGAGACCCAGTACTTC. The chain links TRBV5-5 with TRBJ2-5, with TRBD1 perhaps the D gene, on 6 matching bases. The germline V gene (reference sequence) supplies CDR1 SGHKS and CDR2 YYEKEE. There are 15 amino acids in the CDR3, from cysteine to phenylalanine inclusive. The only DNA kept is the CDR3, 45 bases in frame from the first base. The germline ends are 18 bases apart after V is trimmed by 4 bases and J by 5 bases.